The entry that follows covers one T cell receptor (beta chain) sequence. Its cognate antigen is unknown. Described time point: week 5, during vaccination. Doses consisted of 300 ug of mutant IDH1 20-mer peptide each, paired with topical imiquimod. Germline V gene data show CDR1 as MDHEN and CDR2 as SYDVKM. The CDR3 totals 15 residues. V shed 1 base and J 6 bases; nucleotides not matched to a gene: 8. Clones were sequenced by immunoSEQ multiplex PCR, and TCRdb holds only the in-frame ones, with some missing. The sample contains approximately 26,000 clones, under 85% of which appear only once. This sample was included in a study of a mutant IDH1 vaccine in newly diagnosed glioma. Study details: Eight vaccinations reached patients in weeks 1, 3, 5, 7, 11, 15, 19 and 23. Treated patients comprised around 62% males and around 38% females, mean age about 40 years. Study-level findings and limits: Altogether, 85% to 95% of patients exhibited vaccine-induced immune responses.

The sequence was obtained from a middle-aged man with glioma. Some clones in this sample may be carry-over from other donors' samples. V usage is TRBV28 and J usage is TRBJ1-2; 7 bases agree with TRBD1. The specimen comprised PBMCs, sampled from a glioma patient whose treatment included an IDH1 peptide vaccine. The CDR3 DNA follows: TGTGCCAGCAGTTTATTATCAGGGGGACAGCATGGCTACACCTTC. Encoded protein: CASSLLSGGQHGYTF.